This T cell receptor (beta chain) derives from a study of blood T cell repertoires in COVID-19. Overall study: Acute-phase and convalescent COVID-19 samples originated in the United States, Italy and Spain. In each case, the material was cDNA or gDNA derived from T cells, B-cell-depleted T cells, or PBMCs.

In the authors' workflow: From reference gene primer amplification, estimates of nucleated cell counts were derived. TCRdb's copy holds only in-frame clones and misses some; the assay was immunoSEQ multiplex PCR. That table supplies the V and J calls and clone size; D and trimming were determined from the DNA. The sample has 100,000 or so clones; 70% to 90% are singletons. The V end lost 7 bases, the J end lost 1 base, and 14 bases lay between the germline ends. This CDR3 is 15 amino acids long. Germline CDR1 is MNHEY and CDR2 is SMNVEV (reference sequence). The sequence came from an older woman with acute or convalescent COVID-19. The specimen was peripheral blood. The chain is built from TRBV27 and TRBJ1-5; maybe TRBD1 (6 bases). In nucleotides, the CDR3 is TGTGCCAGCATTCGGGACAACCCGAGCAATCAGCCCCAGCATTTT. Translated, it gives CASIRDNPSNQPQHF.